Listed below are T cell receptor beta chains from one sample, sequenced in a study of cytotoxic CD8 clonotypes in ibrutinib-treated CLL. Assay: immunoSEQ multiplex PCR; the TCRdb copy retains only in-frame clones and omits some. This sample yields some 140,000 clones, of which approximately 81% are seen a single time; over 10% belongs to the top ten. This specimen was PBMCs, taken after 12 months of ibrutinib treatment. The origin of the receptors is a human donor with chronic lymphocytic leukemia. Each CDR3 is given with its conserved first and last residue. D genes are given only for firm matches. Size values are once, few and many counts, or a class for expanded clones, and some rows have none.

NA,TRBJ2-7,TRBV11-3,13,NA,CASSDSGFYEQYF,TGTGCCAGCAGCGACTCGGGTTTCTACGAGCAGTACTTC
NA,TRBJ2-6,TRBV6-1,13,NA,CASASSGANVLTF,TGTGCCAGTGCCAGCTCTGGGGCCAACGTCCTGACTTTC
TRBD1,TRBJ1-5,TRBV5-6,17,NA,CASTLGLGTGANQPQHF,TGTGCCAGCACCTTGGGGTTGGGCACAGGGGCCAATCAGCCCCAGCATTTT
TRBD1,TRBJ2-7,TRBV28,16,NA,CASSLDQGDKIGEQYF,TGTGCCAGCAGTTTAGATCAGGGGGACAAAATTGGCGAGCAGTACTTC
TRBD2,TRBJ2-7,TRBV5-1,18,NA,CASSLIDRGLAGGYEQYF,TGCGCCAGCAGCTTGATCGACAGGGGACTAGCGGGAGGCTACGAGCAGTACTTC
NA,TRBJ2-5,TRBV27,14,NA,CASSAPFRPETQYF,TGTGCCAGCAGCGCCCCTTTTAGGCCGGAGACCCAGTACTTC
TRBD1,TRBJ1-1,TRBV6-5,14,NA,CASSTPGQGYRAFF,TGTGCCAGCAGTACCCCGGGACAGGGATATCGGGCTTTCTTT
NA,TRBJ2-7,TRBV2,14,few,CASSDQGLGYEQYF,TGTGCCAGCAGTGATCAGGGGCTGGGCTACGAGCAGTACTTC
NA,TRBJ1-5,TRBV10-3,13,NA,CAIRRNDNQPQHF,TGTGCCATCCGGAGGAACGATAATCAGCCCCAGCATTTT
NA,TRBJ1-2,TRBV27,14,few,CASSLNRDGYGYTF,TGTGCCAGCAGTTTGAACAGGGATGGGTATGGCTACACCTTC
NA,TRBJ2-5,TRBV7-9,13,NA,CASSRQGLETQYF,TGTGCCAGCAGCCGCCAGGGATTAGAGACCCAGTACTTC
TRBD1,TRBJ1-1,TRBV18,14,NA,CASSPRDRGSEAFF,TGTGCCAGCTCACCAAGGGACAGGGGATCTGAAGCTTTCTTT
TRBD2,TRBJ2-7,TRBV5-6,14,NA,CASSLGSGMREQYF,TGTGCCAGCAGCTTGGGTAGCGGGATGCGGGAGCAGTACTTC
TRBD1,TRBJ2-7,TRBV28,14,NA,CASKEQGRVYEQYF,TGTGCCAGCAAGGAACAGGGGCGGGTCTACGAGCAGTACTTC
TRBD1,TRBJ1-1,TRBV28,12,NA,CASSYRDRAAFF,TGTGCCAGCAGTTACCGGGACAGGGCGGCTTTCTTT
TRBD2,TRBJ2-7,TRBV4-3,17,NA,CASSQGLAGGGVYEQYF,TGCGCCAGCAGCCAAGGACTAGCGGGAGGAGGCGTCTACGAGCAGTACTTC
NA,TRBJ2-7,TRBV7-6,13,NA,CASSPIGGDEQYF,TGTGCCAGCAGCCCCATCGGTGGCGACGAGCAGTACTTC
TRBD2,TRBJ2-1,TRBV13,15,NA,CASSPGTSGFNEQFF,TGTGCCAGCAGCCCCGGGACTAGCGGGTTCAATGAGCAGTTCTTC
TRBD2,TRBJ2-1,TRBV7-8,16,NA,CASRGGAGMIHNEQFF,TGTGCCAGCAGGGGAGGGGCGGGAATGATCCACAATGAGCAGTTCTTC
NA,TRBJ2-6,TRBV4-1,16,NA,CASSQEGASGANVLTF,TGCGCCAGCAGCCAAGAAGGGGCCTCTGGGGCCAACGTCCTGACTTTC